These 10 T cell receptor beta chains share one sample of origin, sequenced in a study of CD8+ T cells in alopecia areata. Extracted RNA was reverse transcribed, and the resulting cDNA served as sequencing template. Profiling relied on immunoSEQ multiplex PCR, and the TCRdb table lists in-frame clones only, not all of them. The table records 75,000 to 100,000 clones, around 38% of them present only once. The sample taken for sequencing was CD4+ T cells sorted from blood. These receptors all stem from a human donor with alopecia areata.

This clone was picked up a small number of times. J is TRBJ2-7 and V is TRBV12-5, with a possible D match to TRBD1 (6 bases). This CDR3 contains 13 residues. Per germline, CDR1 LGHNT and CDR2 FRNRAP. Between the trimmed V and J ends, which lost 5 bases and 5 bases, there was a span of 13 bases. CDR3 sequence (DNA): TGTGCTAGTGGTGCATCAGGGGCCCACGAGCAGTACTTC. It codes for CASGASGAHEQYF.

The chain joins TRBV9 to TRBJ2-2; TRBD2 matches 10 bases. J gave up 8 bases and V 3 bases, and 7 bases lay outside the gene matches. In germline, CDR1 is SGDLS, CDR2 YYNGEE. There are 15 residues in the CDR3. The CDR3 nucleotides read TGTGCCAGCAGCGCCAGCGGGGGGGACAGAGGGGAGCTGTTTTTT. As protein: CASSASGGDRGELFF.

This clone was seen more than once but under ten times. The chain combines TRBV5-6 with TRBJ1-4, with D unresolved. This CDR3 has 14 residues. V shed 3 bases and J shed 0 bases, with 6 bases lying between them. The germline gives CDR1 SGHDT, CDR2 YYEEEE. DNA of the CDR3: TGTGCCAGCAGCTATTATACAACTAATGAAAAACTGTTTTTT. Its translation: CASSYYTTNEKLFF.

The V gene is TRBV28, the J gene TRBJ2-3, with D perhaps matching TRBD2 (6 bases). There are 13 residues in the CDR3. Germline loops: CDR1 MDHEN, CDR2 SYDVKM. Trimming cost V 6 bases and J 5 bases, with 12 bases left between them. The CDR3 reads CASRPGLLDTQYF. For the CDR3, the DNA is TGTGCCAGCAGACCGGGACTCTTAGATACGCAGTATTTT.

J is TRBJ2-5 and V is TRBV9, with 11 bases aligning to TRBD2. This CDR3 is 18 amino acids long. J was trimmed by 3 bases and V by 0 bases; bases with no gene match: 10. CDR1 SGDLS and CDR2 YYNGEE come from the germline V gene. CDR3 sequence: CASSVGASGGQFEETQYF. CDR3 coding DNA: TGTGCCAGCAGCGTAGGTGCTAGCGGGGGGCAATTCGAAGAGACCCAGTACTTC.

This clone was picked up a small number of times. This rearrangement joins TRBV29-1 to TRBJ2-3; TRBD2 matches 13 bases. Germline lookup yields CDR1 SQVTM and CDR2 ANQGSEA. After removal of 6 bases from V and 4 bases from J, the junction contained 10 bases not matched to a gene. The CDR3 spans 16 residues. The CDR3 loop is CSVRLAGGGIADTQYF. CDR3 in DNA: TGCAGCGTGAGACTAGCGGGGGGAGGCATCGCAGATACGCAGTATTTT.

This clone occurred many times. The chain joins TRBV4-3 to TRBJ2-1; no firm D call. Between the trimmed V and J ends, which lost 0 bases and 8 bases, there was a span of 14 bases. Germline V gene lookup returns CDR1 LGHNA and CDR2 YSLEER. There are 15 residues in the CDR3. This chain's CDR3 is CASSQDSGLGDEQFF. The CDR3 DNA is TGCGCCAGCAGCCAAGATTCCGGGCTCGGCGATGAGCAGTTCTTC.

This chain connects TRBV28 to TRBJ2-7, with D tentatively TRBD1 (5 bases). Germline assignment: CDR1 MDHEN and CDR2 SYDVKM. This CDR3 comprises 12 residues. V lost 6 bases, J lost 6 bases, and 12 bases lay in between. This CDR3 is CASSTTVREQYF. The CDR3 coding sequence is TGTGCCAGCAGCACGACAGTACGCGAGCAGTACTTC.

The chain is built from TRBV25-1 and TRBJ2-3, with 9 nucleotides matching TRBD2. J lost 1 base, V lost 5 bases, and 4 bases had no gene match. CDR1 MGHDK and CDR2 SYGVNS come from the germline V gene. CDR3 length: 15 amino acids. As DNA, the CDR3 is TGTGCCAGCAGTTACCGGACTAGCGGCACAGATACGCAGTATTTT. This gives the protein CASSYRTSGTDTQYF.

This chain joins TRBV30 and TRBJ2-2; 8 bases are a match to TRBD2. With 0 bases clipped from V and 7 bases from J, the junction kept 4 bases outside the gene matches. Germline V gene lookup returns CDR1 GTSNPN and CDR2 SVGIG (reference sequence). There are 14 residues in the CDR3. CDR3: CAWSVGLALGELFF. CDR3 in DNA: TGTGCCTGGAGTGTAGGACTAGCACTCGGGGAGCTGTTTTTT.